This T cell receptor (beta chain) came from a study of blood T cell repertoires in COVID-19. In the study's own analysis: Reference gene primer amplification gave nucleated cell count estimates. Repertoires were generated with immunoSEQ multiplex PCR, while TCRdb's copy carries only in-frame clones and drops some. V and J calls and clone size are given by that table; D and trimming were obtained from the DNA. In the table there are around 260,000 clones, about 86% of which are singletons. CDR1 is SGDLS, CDR2 YYNGEE, per germline. The CDR3 spans 18 residues. Losses at the gene ends were 0 bases for V and 4 bases for J; bases not matched to a gene: 11.

The chain is built from TRBV9 and TRBJ2-5, with 11 bases aligning to TRBD2. The receptor was isolated from a man under 40 with acute COVID-19. The sample taken for sequencing was PBMCs or T cells enriched from blood (not recorded which). CDR3: CASSVDRGTSGRGETQYF. CDR3 coding DNA: TGTGCCAGCAGCGTAGATCGAGGGACTAGCGGTCGGGGAGAGACCCAGTACTTC. Variable domain in full (rest from reference TRBV9 and TRBJ2-5): DSGVTQTPKHLITATGQRVTLRCSPRSGDLSVYWYQQSLDQGLQFLIQYYNGEERAKGNILERFSAQQFPDLHSELNLSSLELGDSALYFCASSVDRGTSGRGETQYFGPGTRLLVL.